The rows below give T cell receptor beta chains drawn from one sample of a study of blood T cell repertoires in COVID-19. Profiling relied on immunoSEQ multiplex PCR, and the TCRdb table lists in-frame clones only, not all of them. Seen here are roughly 300,000 clones, around 88% observed once, and the top ten hold 1.5% to 2%. The specimen was peripheral blood. All receptors derive from a woman in her 50s with acute or convalescent COVID-19. CDR3s include the opening cysteine and the closing phenylalanine or tryptophan. Clone size is shown for a subset of rows, as once, few, many or a class of expanded clone.

cdr3_aa j_call clone_size v_call
CASSLGLAGDTQYF TRBJ2-3 - TRBV5-1
CASSLVPRQDGTGYTF TRBJ1-2 - TRBV7-2
CASSLGRGRGYGYTF TRBJ1-2 - TRBV28
CASSLGPTENTEAFF TRBJ1-1 once TRBV5-5
CASRLAGTNNEQFF TRBJ2-1 - TRBV6-5
CASSSLAGSLYNEQFF TRBJ2-1 once TRBV7-9
CASSLFPSGPYEQYF TRBJ2-7 - TRBV11-2
CASSLRKGATNEKLFF TRBJ1-4 - TRBV7-2
CASSVSHGGISEAFF TRBJ1-1 - TRBV5-1
CASSATLNTEAFF TRBJ1-1 - TRBV9
CAISGGFGTPDNEQFF TRBJ2-1 - TRBV10-3
CASSSSGTRETQYF TRBJ2-5 - TRBV6-5
CASRPFTGTGAYNEQFF TRBJ2-1 - TRBV28
CATSGENMHAFF TRBJ1-1 - TRBV24-1
CASSPTGGAQYF TRBJ2-7 - TRBV4-2
CASSEGLTEAFF TRBJ1-1 - TRBV7-9
CATRLAGGVRGEQYF TRBJ2-7 - TRBV15
CASSPDRYEQYF TRBJ2-7 - TRBV5-4